Listed below are T cell receptor beta chains from one sample, sequenced in a study of cytomegalovirus exposure and HLA in healthy donors. Measured with immunoSEQ multiplex PCR; TCRdb has only the in-frame clones, and not every one. The sample includes about 120,000 clones, around 90% seen only once; the top ten take 1.5% to 2%. The sample consisted of PBMCs. The receptor set was obtained from a woman between 18 and 29 years old in good health and CMV-seronegative. Each CDR3 is given with its conserved first and last residue. A D gene is named only where the DNA matches it firmly. The size entry is marked missing in some rows and otherwise reads once, few, many or a size class.

D: TRBD2
V: TRBV11-3
J: TRBJ2-5
size: NA
CDR3: CASSATSGSGETQYF
DNA: TGTGCCAGCAGCGCTACTAGCGGGAGTGGAGAGACCCAGTACTTC

D: TRBD2
V: TRBV5-5
J: TRBJ2-6
size: once
CDR3: CASSSGPSGRGSGANVLTF
DNA: TGTGCCAGCAGTTCAGGTCCTAGCGGGAGGGGGTCTGGGGCCAACGTCCTGACTTTC

D: NA
V: TRBV27
J: TRBJ2-7
size: NA
CDR3: CASSLSVGEGVGEQYF
DNA: TGTGCCAGCAGTTTATCGGTGGGGGAGGGGGTTGGCGAGCAGTACTTC

D: NA
V: TRBV5-3
J: TRBJ2-5
size: NA
CDR3: CARSMQETQYF
DNA: TGTGCCAGAAGTATGCAAGAGACCCAGTACTTC

D: TRBD1
V: TRBV7-2
J: TRBJ1-1
size: NA
CDR3: CASSLTQGKTEAFF
DNA: TGTGCCAGCAGCCTCACACAGGGGAAGACTGAAGCTTTCTTT

D: NA
V: TRBV5-1
J: TRBJ1-1
size: NA
CDR3: CASSYNEGFEAFF
DNA: TGCGCCAGCAGCTACAACGAGGGATTTGAAGCTTTCTTT

D: NA
V: TRBV7-2
J: TRBJ2-7
size: NA
CDR3: CASVSFSSSEQYF
DNA: TGTGCCAGCGTAAGTTTCTCTAGCAGCGAGCAGTACTTC

D: TRBD1
V: TRBV19
J: TRBJ2-7
size: few
CDR3: CASSMRDRESYEQYF
DNA: TGTGCCAGTAGTATGCGGGACAGGGAATCCTACGAGCAGTACTTC

D: NA
V: TRBV9
J: TRBJ1-2
size: NA
CDR3: CASSVLNYGYTF
DNA: TGTGCCAGTTCGGTTCTTAACTATGGCTACACCTTC

D: TRBD1
V: TRBV30
J: TRBJ1-5
size: NA
CDR3: CAWRPPGQPIYSNQPQHF
DNA: TGTGCCTGGAGACCTCCGGGACAGCCAATCTATAGCAATCAGCCCCAGCATTTT